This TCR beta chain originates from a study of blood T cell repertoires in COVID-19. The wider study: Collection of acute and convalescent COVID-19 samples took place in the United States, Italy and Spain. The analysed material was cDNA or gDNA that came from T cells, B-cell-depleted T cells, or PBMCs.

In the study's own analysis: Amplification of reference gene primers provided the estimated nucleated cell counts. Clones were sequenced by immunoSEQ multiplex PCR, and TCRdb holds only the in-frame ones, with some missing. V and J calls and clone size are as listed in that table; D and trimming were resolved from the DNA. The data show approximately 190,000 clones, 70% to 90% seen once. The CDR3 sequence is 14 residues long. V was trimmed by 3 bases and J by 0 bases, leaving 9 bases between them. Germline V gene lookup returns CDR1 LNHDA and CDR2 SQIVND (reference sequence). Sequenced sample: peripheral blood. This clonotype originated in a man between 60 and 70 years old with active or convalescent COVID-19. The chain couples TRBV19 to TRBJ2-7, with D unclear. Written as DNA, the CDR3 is TGTGCCAGTAGTATGGAAAGGAGCTCCTACGAGCAGTACTTC. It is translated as CASSMERSSYEQYF.